This T cell receptor beta chain derives from a study of blood T cell repertoires in COVID-19. Study-wide background: Acute and convalescent COVID-19 specimens originated in the United States, Italy and Spain. The cDNA or gDNA used as material had been derived from T cells, B-cell-depleted T cells, or PBMCs.

Original handling: Estimation of nucleated cell counts was performed using reference gene primer amplification. TCRdb's table, derived via immunoSEQ multiplex PCR, lists solely in-frame clones and lacks some. The DNA gave D and trimming, while V, J and clone size come from that table. The sample contains about 190,000 clones, around 83% of which appear only once. The ends lost 7 bases at V and 2 bases at J; junction bases unmatched: 8. Germline CDR1 SQVTM, CDR2 ANQGSEA. The CDR3 extends over 14 amino acids. The sample was peripheral blood. The chain is built from TRBV29-1 and TRBJ1-5, with 7 bases aligning to TRBD1. The receptor was isolated from a woman aged 80 or over with acute or convalescent COVID-19. CDR3 DNA: TGCAGCGCTATGACAGGGAATGGCAATCAGCCCCAGCATTTT. Amino acid sequence: CSAMTGNGNQPQHF. The whole variable domain, filled in from reference TRBV29-1 and TRBJ1-5, reads SAVISQKPSRDICQRGTSLTIQCQVDSQVTMMFWYRQQPGQSLTLIATANQGSEATYESGFVIDKFPISRPNLTFSTLTVSNMSPEDSSIYLCSAMTGNGNQPQHFGDGTRLSIL.